The sequence of this T cell receptor beta chain was determined in a study of CD8 T cells in ankylosing spondylitis. Details on this clonotype: What it recognizes is unknown.

Findings and caveats of the study: A motif in TCR beta, a set of roughly eight highly homologous variants, appeared characteristic of ankylosing spondylitis blood. The disease-linked clones had a CD8+ phenotype and low blood frequencies.

Quantitative 5'-RACE was performed with molecular barcodes, and it yielded the TCR beta libraries. TCRdb processed the 5' RACE reads anew with MiXCR; each CDR3 protein has one entry. In the table there are 350,000 to 450,000 distinct CDR3 sequences, roughly 25% of which are singletons. The CDR3 extends over 13 amino acids. V lost 6 bases to trimming and J lost 4 bases, with 11 bases between them. This TCR was recovered from a male donor with ankylosing spondylitis. The sequenced sample was blood, either unsorted or a sorted T cell fraction (not recorded which). The genes are TRBV12-3 or TRBV12-4 and TRBJ2-3, with D perhaps matching TRBD2 (6 bases). This CDR3 is CASRMTRADTQYF. DNA of the CDR3: TGTGCCAGCAGGATGACTAGAGCAGATACGCAGTATTTT.